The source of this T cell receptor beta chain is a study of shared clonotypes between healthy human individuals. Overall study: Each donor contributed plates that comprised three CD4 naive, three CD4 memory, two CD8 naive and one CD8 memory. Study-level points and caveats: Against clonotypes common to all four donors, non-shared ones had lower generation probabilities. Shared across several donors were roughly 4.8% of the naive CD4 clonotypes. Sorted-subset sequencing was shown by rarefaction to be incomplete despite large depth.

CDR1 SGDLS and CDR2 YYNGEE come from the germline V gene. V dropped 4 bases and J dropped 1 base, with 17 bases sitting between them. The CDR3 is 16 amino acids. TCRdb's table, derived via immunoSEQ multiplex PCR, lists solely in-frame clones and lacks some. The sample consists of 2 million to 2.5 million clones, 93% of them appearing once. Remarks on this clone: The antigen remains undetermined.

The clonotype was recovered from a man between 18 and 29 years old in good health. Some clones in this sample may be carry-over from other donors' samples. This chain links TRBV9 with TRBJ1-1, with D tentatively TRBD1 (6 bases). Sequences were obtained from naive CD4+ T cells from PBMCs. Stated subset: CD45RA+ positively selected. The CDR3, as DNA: TGTGCCAGCAGCCAAGCAACGGGGGGGCCGAACACTGAAGCTTTCTTT. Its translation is CASSQATGGPNTEAFF.